This T cell receptor beta chain derives from a study of blood T cell repertoires in COVID-19. Study details: Researchers got acute and convalescent COVID-19 samples from the United States, Italy and Spain.

Germline loops: CDR1 MDHEN, CDR2 SYDVKM. The CDR3 covers 13 residues. V was cut by 2 bases and J by 3 bases, with 7 bases left in between. TCRdb's copy holds only in-frame clones and misses some; the assay was immunoSEQ multiplex PCR. The sample records some 400,000 clones, 85% to 90% being singletons. The sequenced sample was peripheral blood. The J gene is TRBJ2-5, the V gene TRBV28; D is unclear. The sequence was collected from a human donor in a cohort sampled during active COVID-19. The CDR3 spells CASSLQVEETQYF. The DNA of the CDR3 is TGTGCCAGCAGTTTACAGGTAGAAGAGACCCAGTACTTC.